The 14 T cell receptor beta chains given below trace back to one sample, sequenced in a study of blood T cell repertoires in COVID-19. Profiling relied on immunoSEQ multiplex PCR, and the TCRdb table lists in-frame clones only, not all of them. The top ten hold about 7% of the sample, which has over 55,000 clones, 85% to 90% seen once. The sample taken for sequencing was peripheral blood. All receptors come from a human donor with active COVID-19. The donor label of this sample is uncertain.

This CDR3 reads CASGLDRGRMIAGGGTGELFF. The CDR3 DNA sequence: TGTGCTAGTGGTTTGGACAGGGGGCGCATGATAGCGGGAGGAGGCACCGGGGAGCTGTTTTTT. The chain employs TRBV12-5 and TRBJ2-2; weak D call: TRBD2 (10 bases). The germline V gene has CDR1 LGHNT and CDR2 FRNRAP. Trimming left V 1 base short and J 4 bases short, with 28 bases between. There are 21 residues in the CDR3.

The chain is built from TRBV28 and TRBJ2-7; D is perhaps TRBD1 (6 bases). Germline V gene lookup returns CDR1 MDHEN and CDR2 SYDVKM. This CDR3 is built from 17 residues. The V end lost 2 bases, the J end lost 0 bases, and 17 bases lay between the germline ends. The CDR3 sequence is CASSLTLRDKSSYEQYF. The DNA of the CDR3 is TGTGCCAGCAGTTTAACTTTACGGGACAAGAGCTCCTACGAGCAGTACTTC.

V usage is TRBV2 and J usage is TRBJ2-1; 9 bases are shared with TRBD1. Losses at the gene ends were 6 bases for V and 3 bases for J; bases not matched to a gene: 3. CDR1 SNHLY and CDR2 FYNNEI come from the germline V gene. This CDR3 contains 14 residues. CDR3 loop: CASRDRGFYNEQFF. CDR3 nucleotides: TGTGCCAGCAGGGACAGGGGTTTCTACAATGAGCAGTTCTTC.

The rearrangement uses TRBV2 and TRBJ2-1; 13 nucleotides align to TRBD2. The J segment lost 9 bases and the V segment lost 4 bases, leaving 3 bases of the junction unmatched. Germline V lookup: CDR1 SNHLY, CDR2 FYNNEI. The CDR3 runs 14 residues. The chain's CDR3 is CASSGTSGSGEQFF. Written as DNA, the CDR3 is TGTGCCAGCAGTGGGACTAGCGGGAGTGGTGAGCAGTTCTTC.

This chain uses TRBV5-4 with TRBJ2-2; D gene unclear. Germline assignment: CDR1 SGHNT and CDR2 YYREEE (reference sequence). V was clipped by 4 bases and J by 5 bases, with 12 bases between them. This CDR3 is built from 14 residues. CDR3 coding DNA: TGTGCCAGCAGCCCACCGACGGGTACCGGGGAGCTGTTTTTT. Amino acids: CASSPPTGTGELFF. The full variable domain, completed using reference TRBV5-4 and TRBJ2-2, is ETGVTQSPTHLIKTRGQQVTLRCSSQSGHNTVSWYQQALGQGPQFIFQYYREEENGRGNFPPRFSGLQFPNYSSELNVNALELDDSALYLCASSPPTGTGELFFGEGSRLTVL.

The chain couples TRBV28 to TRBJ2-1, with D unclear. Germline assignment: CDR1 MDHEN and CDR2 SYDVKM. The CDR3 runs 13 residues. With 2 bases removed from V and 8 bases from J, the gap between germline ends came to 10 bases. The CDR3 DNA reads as TGTGCCAGCAGTTTAAGTGAGCCACATGAGCAGTTCTTC. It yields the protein CASSLSEPHEQFF.

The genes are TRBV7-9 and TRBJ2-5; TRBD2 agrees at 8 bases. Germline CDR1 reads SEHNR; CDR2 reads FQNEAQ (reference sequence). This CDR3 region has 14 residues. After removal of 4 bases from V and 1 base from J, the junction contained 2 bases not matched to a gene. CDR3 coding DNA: TGTGCCAGCAGCTCCGGACTAGCCCAAGAGACCCAGTACTTC. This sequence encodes CASSSGLAQETQYF.

CDR3 nucleotide sequence: TGTGCCAGCAGTGAAGCCAGGGGGCTCAATCAGCCCCAGCATTTT. It translates to CASSEARGLNQPQHF. The chain is built from TRBV2 and TRBJ1-5, with 8 bases fitting TRBD1. V was clipped by 0 bases and J by 3 bases; unmatched bases: 1. From germline, CDR1 is SNHLY and CDR2 FYNNEI. This CDR3 contains 15 residues.

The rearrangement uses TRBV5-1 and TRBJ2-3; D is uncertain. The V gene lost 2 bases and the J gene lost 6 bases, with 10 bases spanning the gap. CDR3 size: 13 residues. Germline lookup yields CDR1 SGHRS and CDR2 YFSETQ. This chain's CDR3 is CASSFWARDTQYF. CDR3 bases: TGCGCCAGCAGCTTCTGGGCCCGCGATACGCAGTATTTT.

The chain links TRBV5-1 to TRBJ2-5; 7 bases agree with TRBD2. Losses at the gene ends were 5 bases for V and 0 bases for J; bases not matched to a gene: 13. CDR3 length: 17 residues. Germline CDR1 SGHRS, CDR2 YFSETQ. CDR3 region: CASRGSKRGLYQETQYF. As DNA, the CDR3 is TGCGCCAGCAGAGGGAGTAAGCGGGGACTTTACCAAGAGACCCAGTACTTC.

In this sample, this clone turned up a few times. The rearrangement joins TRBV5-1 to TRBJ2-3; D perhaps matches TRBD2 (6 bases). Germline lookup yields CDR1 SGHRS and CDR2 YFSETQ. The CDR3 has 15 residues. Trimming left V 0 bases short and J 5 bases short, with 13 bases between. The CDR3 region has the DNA TGCGCCAGCAGCTTGGCCAGACTAGTAGGAGATACGCAGTATTTT. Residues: CASSLARLVGDTQYF.

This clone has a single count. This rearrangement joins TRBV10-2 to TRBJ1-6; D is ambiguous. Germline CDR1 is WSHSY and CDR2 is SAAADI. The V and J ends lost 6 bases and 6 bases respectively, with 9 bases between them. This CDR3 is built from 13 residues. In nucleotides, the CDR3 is TGCGCCAGCAGGGCGGTCTCTAATTCACCCCTCCACTTT. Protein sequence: CASRAVSNSPLHF.

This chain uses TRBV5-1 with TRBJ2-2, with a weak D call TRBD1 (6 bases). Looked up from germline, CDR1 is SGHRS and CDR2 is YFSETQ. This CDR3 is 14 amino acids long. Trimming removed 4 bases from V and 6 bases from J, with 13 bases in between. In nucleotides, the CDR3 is TGCGCCAGCAGCGAATACAGGGAGCCCGGGGAGCTGTTTTTT. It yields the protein CASSEYREPGELFF. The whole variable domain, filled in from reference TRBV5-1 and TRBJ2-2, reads KAGVTQTPRYLIKTRGQQVTLSCSPISGHRSVSWYQQTPGQGLQFLFEYFSETQRNKGNFPGRFSGRQFSNSRSEMNVSTLELGDSALYLCASSEYREPGELFFGEGSRLTVL.

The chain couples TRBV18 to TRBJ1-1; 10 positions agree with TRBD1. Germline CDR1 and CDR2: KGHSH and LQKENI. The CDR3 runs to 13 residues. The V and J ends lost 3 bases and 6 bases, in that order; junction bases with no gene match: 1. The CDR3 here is CASSPGQGAEAFF. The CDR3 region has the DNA TGTGCCAGCTCACCCGGACAGGGGGCTGAAGCTTTCTTT. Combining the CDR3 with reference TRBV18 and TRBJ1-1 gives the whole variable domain NAGVMQNPRHLVRRRGQEARLRCSPMKGHSHVYWYRQLPEEGLKFMVYLQKENIIDESGMPKERFSAEFPKEGPSILRIQQVVRGDSAAYFCASSPGQGAEAFFGQGTRLTVV.